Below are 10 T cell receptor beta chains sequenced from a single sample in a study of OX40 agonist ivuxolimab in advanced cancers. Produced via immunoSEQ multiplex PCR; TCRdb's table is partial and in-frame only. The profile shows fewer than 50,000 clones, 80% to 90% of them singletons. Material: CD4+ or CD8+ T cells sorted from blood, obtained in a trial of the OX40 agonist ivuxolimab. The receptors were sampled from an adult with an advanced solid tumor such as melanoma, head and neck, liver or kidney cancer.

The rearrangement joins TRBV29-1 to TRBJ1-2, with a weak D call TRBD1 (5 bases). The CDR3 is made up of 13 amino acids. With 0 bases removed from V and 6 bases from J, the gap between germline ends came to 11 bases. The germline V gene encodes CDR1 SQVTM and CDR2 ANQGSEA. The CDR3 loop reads CSVEDRRRDGYTF. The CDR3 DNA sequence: TGCAGCGTTGAAGATCGTCGCAGGGATGGCTACACCTTC.

The CDR3 bases are TGTGCCAGCACTAGGGAAGAGACCCAGTACTTC. Protein sequence: CASTREETQYF. The chain carries TRBV2 and TRBJ2-5; D uncertain. Germline-derived CDR1 and CDR2 are SNHLY and FYNNEI. V gave up 7 bases and J gave up 3 bases, with 6 bases separating them. CDR3 size: 11 residues. The variable domain in full, with the rest retrieved from reference TRBV2 and TRBJ2-5, is EPEVTQTPSHQVTQMGQEVILRCVPISNHLYFYWYRQILGQKVEFLVSFYNNEISEKSEIFDDQFSVERPDGSNFTLKIRSTKLEDSAMYFCASTREETQYFGPGTRLLVL.

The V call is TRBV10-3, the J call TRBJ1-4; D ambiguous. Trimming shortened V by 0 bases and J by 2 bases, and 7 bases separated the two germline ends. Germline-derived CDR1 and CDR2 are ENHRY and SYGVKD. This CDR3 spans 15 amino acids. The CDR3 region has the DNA TGTGCCATCAGTGAGTCGGGAGGGACTAATGAAAAACTGTTTTTT. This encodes CAISESGGTNEKLFF.

CDR3 amino acids: CASYIRDGQETQYF. CDR3 DNA sequence: TGTGCCAGCTACATCCGGGACGGCCAAGAGACCCAGTACTTC. The chain uses TRBV9 and TRBJ2-5; D assignment may be TRBD1 or TRBD2 (5 bases each). The CDR3 runs 14 residues. Germline CDR1 SGDLS, CDR2 YYNGEE. V lost 7 bases, J lost 1 base, and 14 bases lay in between.

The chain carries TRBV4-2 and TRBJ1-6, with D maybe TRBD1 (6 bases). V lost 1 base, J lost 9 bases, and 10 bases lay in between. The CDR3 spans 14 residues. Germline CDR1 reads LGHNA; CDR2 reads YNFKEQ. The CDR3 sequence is CASSQGQGSSPLHF. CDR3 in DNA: TGTGCCAGCAGCCAAGGGCAGGGGAGTTCACCCCTCCACTTT.

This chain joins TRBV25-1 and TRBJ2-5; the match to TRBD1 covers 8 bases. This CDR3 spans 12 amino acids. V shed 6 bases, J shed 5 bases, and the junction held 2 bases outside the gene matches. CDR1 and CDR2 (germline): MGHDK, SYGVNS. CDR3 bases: TGTGCCAGCAGCCGACAGGGGGAGACCCAGTACTTC. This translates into CASSRQGETQYF.

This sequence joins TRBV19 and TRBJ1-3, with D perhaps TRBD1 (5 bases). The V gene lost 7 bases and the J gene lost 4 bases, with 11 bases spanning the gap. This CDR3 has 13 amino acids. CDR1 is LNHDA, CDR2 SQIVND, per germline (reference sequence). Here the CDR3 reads CASTRVSGNTIYF. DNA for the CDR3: TGTGCCAGTACCAGGGTTTCGGGAAACACCATATATTTT.

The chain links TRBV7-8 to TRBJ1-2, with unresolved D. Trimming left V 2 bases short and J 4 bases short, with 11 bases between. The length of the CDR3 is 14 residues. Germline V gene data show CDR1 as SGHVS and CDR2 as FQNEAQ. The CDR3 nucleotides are TGTGCCAGCAGCTTAAGCCCCGACACCTATGGCTACACCTTC. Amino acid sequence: CASSLSPDTYGYTF.

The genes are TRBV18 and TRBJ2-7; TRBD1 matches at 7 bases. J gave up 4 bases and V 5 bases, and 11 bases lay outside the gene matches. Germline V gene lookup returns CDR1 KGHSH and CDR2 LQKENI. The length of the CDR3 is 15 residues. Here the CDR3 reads CASSSTPGQSYEQYF. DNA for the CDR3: TGTGCCAGCTCATCTACACCGGGACAGTCTTACGAGCAGTACTTC.

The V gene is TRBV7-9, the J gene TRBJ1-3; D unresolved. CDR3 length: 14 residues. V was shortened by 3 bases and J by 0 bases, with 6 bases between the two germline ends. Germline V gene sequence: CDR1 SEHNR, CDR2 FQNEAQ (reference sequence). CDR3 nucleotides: TGTGCCAGCAGCTTGCCGGACTCTGGAAACACCATATATTTT. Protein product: CASSLPDSGNTIYF. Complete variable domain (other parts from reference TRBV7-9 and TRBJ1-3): DTGVSQNPRHKITKRGQNVTFRCDPISEHNRLYWYRQTLGQGPEFLTYFQNEAQLEKSRLLSDRFSAERPKGSFSTLEIQRTEQGDSAMYLCASSLPDSGNTIYFGEGSWLTVV.